The 25 T cell receptor beta chains given below trace back to one sample, sequenced in a study of T cell repertoires in cytomegalovirus infection. TCRdb re-called the reads with MiXCR, one entry per CDR3 protein. The table lists hundreds of thousands of distinct CDR3 sequences, about a sixth of them singletons. Sequences were obtained from PBMCs. The receptor set was obtained from a human donor in good health (CMV status not recorded). Some clones in this sample may be carry-over from other donors' samples.

This clonotype was seen only once. CDR3 DNA sequence: TGCAGTGCTCGAGCTCCCCCTGAGGGTGGAAAACTGTTTTTT. Amino acids: CSARAPPEGGKLFF. The chain couples TRBV20-1 to TRBJ1-4; no reliable D call. The CDR3 has 14 amino acids. CDR1 is DFQATT, CDR2 SNEGSKA, per germline (reference sequence). Trimming took off 5 bases at V and 10 bases at J, with 20 bases between the two ends.

This clonotype has at least ten counts. The V call is TRBV19, the J call TRBJ2-6, with D unresolved. The length of the CDR3 is 15 residues. Trimming took off 5 bases at V and 4 bases at J, with 12 bases between the two ends. CDR1 is LNHDA, CDR2 SQIVND, per germline (reference sequence). CDR3 in amino acids: CASSDKVSGANVLTF. The CDR3 nucleotides are TGTGCCAGTAGTGATAAGGTATCCGGGGCCAACGTCCTGACTTTC.

This clonotype was recorded at least ten times. This sequence joins TRBV7-9 and TRBJ2-2; D is perhaps TRBD1 (6 bases). The germline V gene has CDR1 SEHNR and CDR2 FQNEAQ (reference sequence). V lost 4 bases, J lost 6 bases, and 12 bases lay in between. This CDR3 has 14 amino acids. CDR3 amino acids: CASSSPGVAGELFF. The CDR3, as DNA: TGTGCCAGCAGCTCACCAGGGGTGGCCGGGGAGCTGTTTTTT.

This clonotype was picked up many times. The CDR3 DNA is TGTGCCAGCAGCTCTACAGGGGGCGCCGGCTATGGCTACACCTTC. It yields the protein CASSSTGGAGYGYTF. This sequence joins TRBV7-9 and TRBJ1-2; TRBD1 agrees at 9 bases. From germline, CDR1 is SEHNR and CDR2 FQNEAQ (reference sequence). The CDR3 totals 15 residues. Germline trimming cut 4 bases from V and 4 bases from J; bases unmatched to any gene: 7.

Remarks on this clonotype: Lacking the conserved final phenylalanine or tryptophan, this CDR3 likely reflects a read error. The chain recombines TRBV2 with TRBJ1-1; perhaps TRBD1 as D (6 bases). V lost 6 bases and J 0 bases, leaving 8 bases between the germline ends. This CDR3 is built from 13 residues. Per the germline V gene, CDR1 is SNHLY and CDR2 is FYNNEI. Written as DNA, the CDR3 is TGTGCCAGCAGCACAGGGCTGAACACTGAAGCTTTCCTT. This encodes CASSTGLNTEAFL.

This clonotype has a count of ten or more. V usage is TRBV5-8 and J usage is TRBJ2-5; D possibly uses TRBD1 or TRBD2 (5 bases each). Germline assignment: CDR1 SGHTS and CDR2 YDEGEE. Trimming left V 4 bases short and J 5 bases short, with 9 bases between. There are 12 residues in the CDR3. CDR3 loop: CASSPWGETQYF. The CDR3 DNA is TGTGCCAGCAGCCCTTGGGGGGAGACCCAGTACTTC.

This clonotype was detected many times. The chain employs TRBV7-2 and TRBJ2-7, with unresolved D. Between the trimmed V and J ends, which lost 3 bases and 2 bases, there was a span of 8 bases. The CDR3 consists of 13 residues. In germline, CDR1 is SGHTA, CDR2 FQGNSA. The CDR3 region is CASSFPGAYEQYF. The DNA of the CDR3 is TGTGCCAGCAGCTTCCCAGGAGCCTACGAGCAGTACTTC. Full variable domain (rest looked up from reference TRBV7-2 and TRBJ2-7): GAGVSQSPSNKVTEKGKDVELRCDPISGHTALYWYRQSLGQGLEFLIYFQGNSAPDKSGLPSDRFSAERTGGSVSTLTIQRTQQEDSAVYLCASSFPGAYEQYFGPGTRLTVT.

This chain links TRBV5-8 with TRBJ2-7; TRBD2 is a possible D gene (5 bases). The germline V gene encodes CDR1 SGHTS and CDR2 YDEGEE. V was clipped by 7 bases and J by 3 bases, with 11 bases between them. The length of the CDR3 is 12 residues. This CDR3 is CASGGHYYEQYF. CDR3 sequence (DNA): TGTGCCAGCGGCGGGCACTACTACGAGCAGTACTTC.

This clonotype was picked up one time. V and J are TRBV6-6 and TRBJ1-4; D remains unclear. The V end was cut by 7 bases, the J end by 8 bases, with 17 bases between. The CDR3 is made up of 14 amino acids. Germline V gene sequence: CDR1 MNHNY, CDR2 SVGAGI (reference sequence). CDR3 loop: CASKVQTDKEKLFF. In DNA form, the CDR3 reads TGTGCCAGCAAGGTCCAGACTGATAAAGAAAAACTGTTTTTT.

This clonotype was recorded at least ten times. The chain carries TRBV7-2 and TRBJ2-3; 9 nucleotides align to TRBD2. Germline V CDR1 and CDR2: SGHTA, FQGNSA. The CDR3 contains 16 residues. The V gene end was trimmed by 0 bases and the J gene end by 6 bases; junction bases not matched to a gene: 7. This chain's CDR3 is CASSLAWSGGRDTQYF. The CDR3 bases are TGTGCCAGCAGCTTAGCGTGGAGCGGGGGGCGTGATACGCAGTATTTT.

The chain carries TRBV6-2 or TRBV6-3 and TRBJ2-7, with 7 bases aligning to TRBD1. Germline CDR1 is MNHEY and CDR2 is SVGEGT. V lost 6 bases, J lost 4 bases, and 12 bases stayed unmatched. This CDR3 comprises 15 residues. The CDR3 is CASSPHGTESYEQYF. CDR3 sequence (DNA): TGTGCCAGCAGCCCCCACGGGACAGAATCGTACGAGCAGTACTTC.

This clonotype showed up many times. The chain recombines TRBV4-3 with TRBJ2-7; D tentatively fits TRBD1 or TRBD2 (6 bases each). V was cut by 0 bases and J by 5 bases, with 14 bases left in between. Germline V CDR1 and CDR2: LGHNA, YSLEER. CDR3 size: 15 residues. CDR3 region: CASSQDLGGGNEQYF. As DNA, the CDR3 is TGCGCCAGCAGCCAAGATCTCGGGGGCGGGAACGAGCAGTACTTC.

The chain has TRBV5-1 and TRBJ1-1; D perhaps matches TRBD1 (5 bases). CDR1 and CDR2 from the germline V gene are SGHRS and YFSETQ. The CDR3 runs to 15 residues. Trimming removed 2 bases at V and 0 bases at J, with 11 bases between. The CDR3 loop reads CASSFQGLLNTEAFF. The CDR3 DNA reads TGCGCCAGCAGCTTTCAGGGACTCTTGAACACTGAAGCTTTCTTT.

This clonotype was recorded many times. The genes are TRBV7-2 and TRBJ1-4; TRBD1 might be the D (5 bases). V was cut by 5 bases and J by 8 bases, with 12 bases left in between. The CDR3 extends over 13 amino acids. Germline CDR1 reads SGHTA; CDR2 reads FQGNSA. The CDR3 DNA reads as TGTGCCAGCAGCCCGGGGGGTAGCGAAAAACTGTTTTTT. Amino acids: CASSPGGSEKLFF.

This clonotype was observed a few times. The chain recombines TRBV28 with TRBJ2-1; 8 nucleotides line up with TRBD2. The CDR3 spans 15 residues. In germline, CDR1 is MDHEN, CDR2 SYDVKM. V trimming: 3 bases; J trimming: 6 bases; junction bases outside the gene matches: 7. CDR3 protein: CASSLTTGGRNEQFF. The CDR3 DNA is TGTGCCAGCAGTTTGACAACGGGGGGGCGCAATGAGCAGTTCTTC.

This chain joins TRBV3-1 and TRBJ1-1; D may be TRBD1 (5 bases). The ends were cut back, 0 bases at V and 1 base at J, with 6 bases in the middle. The CDR3 covers 14 residues. Looked up from germline, CDR1 is LGHDT and CDR2 is YNNKEL (reference sequence). The CDR3 protein is CASSQDGGNTEAFF. The CDR3 DNA follows: TGTGCCAGCAGCCAAGACGGGGGGAACACTGAAGCTTTCTTT.

This chain joins TRBV25-1 and TRBJ2-4; no reliable D call. The CDR3 is 15 residues long. The V gene lost 1 base and the J gene lost 0 bases, with 7 bases spanning the gap. Germline V CDR1 and CDR2: MGHDK, SYGVNS. CDR3 protein: CASSESGLAKNIQYF. Written as DNA, the CDR3 is TGTGCCAGCAGTGAATCAGGCCTAGCCAAAAACATTCAGTACTTC.

The V and J genes are TRBV29-1 and TRBJ2-5; TRBD2 matches at 15 bases. The CDR3 spans 14 residues. Germline V gene lookup returns CDR1 SQVTM and CDR2 ANQGSEA. V shed 6 bases, J shed 2 bases, and the junction held 1 base outside the gene matches. CDR3 in amino acids: CSVGLAGGQETQYF. CDR3 DNA sequence: TGCAGCGTGGGACTAGCGGGGGGTCAAGAGACCCAGTACTTC.

There are a few counts of this clonotype. The rearrangement links TRBV6-6 to TRBJ1-5; no firm D call. CDR1 and CDR2 (germline): MNHNY, SVGAGI (reference sequence). V gave up 5 bases and J gave up 5 bases, with 7 bases separating them. The CDR3 covers 12 residues. The CDR3 DNA reads TGTGCCAGCAGTACTTGGGATCAGCCCCAGCATTTT. This encodes CASSTWDQPQHF.

This clonotype has a handful of counts. The chain couples TRBV6-2 or TRBV6-3 to TRBJ2-1; 11 nucleotides align to TRBD2. V dropped 6 bases and J dropped 7; count of bases not matched to a gene: 17. The CDR3 loop spans 18 amino acids. Germline CDR1 MNHEY, CDR2 SVGEGT. This CDR3 reads CASRTDRLAGPLDNEQFF. As DNA, the CDR3 is TGTGCCAGCAGGACCGATCGACTAGCGGGGCCACTCGATAATGAGCAGTTCTTC.

This clonotype came up many times. The chain combines TRBV12-3 or TRBV12-4 with TRBJ1-2; TRBD1 matches at 8 bases. The J segment lost 7 bases and the V segment lost 0 bases, leaving 1 base of the junction unmatched. This CDR3 spans 13 amino acids. The CDR3 DNA reads as TGTGCCAGCAGTTTAGCGGACAGGGTTGGCTACACCTTC. Amino acids: CASSLADRVGYTF.

The chain uses TRBV11-3 and TRBJ2-1; D is perhaps TRBD2 (5 bases). This CDR3 is built from 19 residues. Trimming removed 5 bases from V and 0 bases from J, with 23 bases in between. Looked up from germline, CDR1 is SGHNT and CDR2 is YENEEA. Written as DNA, the CDR3 is TGTGCCAGCAGCCCCCGGGCAGGCATAAGGAGGTGCTCCTACAATGAGCAGTTCTTC. Its protein product is CASSPRAGIRRCSYNEQFF.

This sequence joins TRBV20-1 and TRBJ1-5; a possible D gene is TRBD1 (6 bases). The CDR3 has 15 amino acids. V lost 5 bases and J 1 base, leaving 15 bases between the germline ends. Germline V gives CDR1 DFQATT, CDR2 SNEGSKA (reference sequence). The CDR3 is CSARNRDLSNQPQHF. The CDR3 DNA follows: TGCAGTGCTCGTAACAGGGATTTGAGCAATCAGCCCCAGCATTTT.

The sample holds many counts of this clonotype. This rearrangement joins TRBV6-1 to TRBJ1-5, with D uncertain. The CDR3 has 14 amino acids. V was trimmed by 7 bases and J by 5 bases, leaving 15 bases between them. Germline V gene sequence: CDR1 MNHNS, CDR2 SASEGT. This CDR3 reads CASTRGRTYQPQHF. DNA of the CDR3: TGTGCCAGCACTAGAGGCAGGACCTATCAGCCCCAGCATTTT.

The chain links TRBV5-1 to TRBJ2-1; D not certain. Germline CDR1 SGHRS, CDR2 YFSETQ. The CDR3 sequence is 14 residues long. The V end was cut by 2 bases, the J end by 2 bases, with 8 bases between. The CDR3: CASSLRLTYNEQFF. CDR3 bases: TGCGCCAGCAGCTTACGGTTGACCTACAATGAGCAGTTCTTC.